Each of the 4 T cell receptor beta chains below was sequenced from the same sample in a study of shared clonotypes between healthy human individuals. Profiling relied on immunoSEQ multiplex PCR, and the TCRdb table lists in-frame clones only, not all of them. The data hold approximately 530,000 clones, with about 96% observed a single time. Sequencing was carried out using naive CD4+ T cells sorted from blood. Subset: CD45RA+ positively selected. The receptors were sampled from a woman aged 25 to 39 in good health.

This rearrangement joins TRBV28 to TRBJ2-5; TRBD1 matches 8 bases. CDR3 length equals 14 residues. The J segment lost 4 bases and the V segment lost 6 bases, leaving 7 bases of the junction unmatched. The V gene's germline CDR1 is MDHEN and CDR2 SYDVKM. The CDR3 is CASRTTGVGETQYF. The CDR3 DNA follows: TGTGCCAGCAGAACGACAGGGGTAGGAGAGACCCAGTACTTC.

This sequence joins TRBV18 and TRBJ1-1; D possibly corresponds to TRBD1 (6 bases). The CDR3 covers 15 residues. V dropped 1 base and J dropped 2 bases, with 11 bases sitting between them. The V gene's germline CDR1 is KGHSH and CDR2 LQKENI. In nucleotides, the CDR3 is TGTGCCAGCTCACCACAGGACAGCACAAACACTGAAGCTTTCTTT. Translating it yields CASSPQDSTNTEAFF.

This clone was found once. This chain uses TRBV5-1 with TRBJ2-5, with 8 bases that match TRBD2. The V gene end was trimmed by 1 base and the J gene end by 0 bases; junction bases not matched to a gene: 5. The CDR3 is 16 amino acids. Germline CDR1 reads SGHRS; CDR2 reads YFSETQ. In nucleotides, the CDR3 is TGCGCCAGCAGCTTGTTACTAGCGGAGCACCAAGAGACCCAGTACTTC. Protein product: CASSLLLAEHQETQYF.

The J gene is TRBJ2-5, the V gene TRBV25-1, with 7 nucleotides matching TRBD1. Germline CDR1 reads MGHDK; CDR2 reads SYGVNS. V shed 3 bases, J shed 3 bases, and the junction held 4 bases outside the gene matches. CDR3 length equals 14 residues. CDR3 sequence: CASSDPGQKETQYF. The CDR3 bases are TGTGCCAGCAGTGACCCGGGACAGAAAGAGACCCAGTACTTC.